Below are 24 T cell receptor beta chains sequenced from a single sample in a study of CD8+CD57+ T cells in acquired aplastic anemia (dated by TCRdb to 2016 to 2019). The patients picked for sequencing were ones in whom flow cytometry had shown an expansion of CD8+CD57+ cells. The sequencer was an Illumina HiSeq 2000. Genomic DNA was used as template for profiling of TCR beta VDJ combinations and CDR3 sequences. Using fastp trimming at Q25 and MiXCR clonotype assembly, TCRdb reanalyzed the public sequencing data and kept in-frame beta chains. Rows with a matching CDR3 protein are joined into one entry that keeps the most common DNA and genes. The sample table holds roughly 500,000 distinct CDR3 sequences, of which about a third were seen once. Nearly 0.85% of the sample goes to the ten largest clones. Input material: sorted CD4+, CD8+, or CD8+CD57+ T cells (not recorded which) from PBMCs. Source of these receptors: a human donor with aplastic anemia.

The chain uses TRBV7-6 and TRBJ2-1, with TRBD1 identical over 9 bases. The CDR3 has 15 residues. J lost 8 bases, V lost 4 bases, and 9 bases had no gene match. CDR1 and CDR2 (germline): SGHVS, FNYEAQ. The CDR3 reads CASSYAGTGYDEQFF. The CDR3 bases are TGTGCCAGCAGCTACGCCGGGACAGGGTACGATGAGCAGTTCTTC. Variable domain in full (rest from reference TRBV7-6 and TRBJ2-1): GAGVSQSPRYKVTKRGQDVALRCDPISGHVSLYWYRQALGQGPEFLTYFNYEAQQDKSGLPNDRFSAERPEGSISTLTIQRTEQRDSAMYRCASSYAGTGYDEQFFGPGTRLTVL.

This clonotype was detected ten times or more. The chain carries TRBV19 and TRBJ1-3; unclear D gene. The V gene's germline CDR1 is LNHDA and CDR2 SQIVND (reference sequence). The length of the CDR3 is 14 residues. V lost 10 bases to trimming and J lost 0 bases, with 13 bases between them. CDR3 amino acids: CATQQVSSGNTIYF. The CDR3 DNA reads TGTGCCACCCAGCAGGTTAGCTCTGGAAACACCATATATTTT.

The chain links TRBV20-1 to TRBJ2-3; TRBD2 aligns across 11 bases. The CDR3 covers 16 residues. Trimming took 5 bases from V and 0 from J; bases not matched to a gene: 7. Germline CDR1 and CDR2: DFQATT and SNEGSKA (reference sequence). In DNA form, the CDR3 reads TGCAGTGCTGGGGGGACTAGCGGCCCTAGCACAGATACGCAGTATTTT. Translating it yields CSAGGTSGPSTDTQYF.

The chain couples TRBV3-1 to TRBJ1-2; the D is unclear. Germline assignment: CDR1 LGHDT and CDR2 YNNKEL (reference sequence). This CDR3 is 13 amino acids long. Deletions cut 3 bases from V and 2 bases from J, with 7 bases between. CDR3 residues: CASSHLRNYGYTF. In DNA, the CDR3 is TGTGCCAGCAGCCATCTGAGGAACTATGGCTACACCTTC. The complete variable domain, with remaining parts taken from reference TRBV3-1 and TRBJ1-2, reads DTAVSQTPKYLVTQMGNDKSIKCEQNLGHDTMYWYKQDSKKFLKIMFSYNNKELIINETVPNRFSPKSPDKAHLNLHINSLELGDSAVYFCASSHLRNYGYTFGSGTRLTVV.

This clonotype was detected only a few times. The chain couples TRBV29-1 to TRBJ1-5, with D possibly being TRBD1 (6 bases). Germline V gene lookup returns CDR1 SQVTM and CDR2 ANQGSEA. V shed 4 bases and J shed 0 bases, with 19 bases lying between them. The CDR3 length is 17 residues. The CDR3 bases are TGCAGCGTTGTATTGGGTGGCAGGGGAGATAGCAATCAGCCCCAGCATTTT. Translated, it gives CSVVLGGRGDSNQPQHF.

This sequence joins TRBV20-1 and TRBJ2-3; 9 positions agree with TRBD2. Germline CDR1 DFQATT, CDR2 SNEGSKA (reference sequence). J gave up 6 bases and V 2 bases, and 6 bases lay outside the gene matches. The CDR3 totals 14 residues. The CDR3 bases are TGCAGTGCTAGATATTCTAGCGGGGTTGATACGCAGTATTTT. Its translation: CSARYSSGVDTQYF.

The chain links TRBV5-6 to TRBJ1-2; D may be TRBD1 (5 bases). The CDR3 sequence is 14 residues long. The ends were cut back, 4 bases at V and 1 base at J, with 11 bases in the middle. The germline V gene encodes CDR1 SGHDT and CDR2 YYEEEE. CDR3 nucleotide sequence: TGTGCCAGCAGCCTGGGACGGAATAACTATGGCTACACCTTC. Translated: CASSLGRNNYGYTF.

The rearrangement uses TRBV2 and TRBJ2-1, with 7 nucleotides matching TRBD1. CDR1 is SNHLY, CDR2 FYNNEI, per germline. V shed 8 bases, J shed 0 bases, and the junction held 4 bases outside the gene matches. This CDR3 has 14 amino acids. This CDR3 is CASATGISYNEQFF. DNA of the CDR3: TGTGCCAGCGCGACAGGGATCTCCTACAATGAGCAGTTCTTC.

The DNA for the CDR3 is TGCGCCAGCAGCCTACGGTTATCGGAGGGTGAGCAGTTCTTC. Translating it yields CASSLRLSEGEQFF. V is TRBV5-1 and J is TRBJ2-1; tentative D call: TRBD2 (6 bases). The CDR3 contains 14 residues. Germline V gene sequence: CDR1 SGHRS, CDR2 YFSETQ. V dropped 4 bases and J dropped 9 bases, with 17 bases sitting between them.

The V and J genes are TRBV7-9 and TRBJ1-1; TRBD1 is a possible D gene (5 bases). The CDR3 loop spans 14 amino acids. Germline CDR1 and CDR2: SEHNR and FQNEAQ (reference sequence). Trimming took off 7 bases at V and 1 base at J, with 13 bases between the two ends. The CDR3 loop reads CASTNAGQNTEAFF. DNA for the CDR3: TGTGCCAGCACGAATGCAGGGCAGAACACTGAAGCTTTCTTT.

With regard to this clonotype: The junction shows a germline mismatch at one end, possibly a read error. V usage is TRBV7-3 and J usage is TRBJ1-2, with D unresolved. Germline V gene lookup returns CDR1 SGHTA and CDR2 FQGTGA. The CDR3 extends over 14 amino acids. The CDR3 protein is CASSRLHGDIGYAF. The CDR3 region has the DNA TGTGCCAGCAGCCGCCTCCATGGGGATATTGGCTACGCCTTC. Full variable domain (remainder filled in from reference TRBV7-3 and TRBJ1-2): GAGVSQTPSNKVTEKGKYVELRCDPISGHTALYWYRQSLGQGPEFLIYFQGTGAADDSGLPNDRFFAVRPEGSVSTLKIQRTERGDSAVYLCASSRLHGDIGYAFGSGTRLTVV.

Points on this clonotype: A much larger clone sits a single nucleotide away, making a read error possible. A read error is likely, as this CDR3 ends without the conserved phenylalanine or tryptophan. The V call is TRBV5-6, the J call TRBJ1-2, with D tentatively TRBD1 (6 bases). Germline lookup yields CDR1 SGHDT and CDR2 YYEEEE. This CDR3 has 14 amino acids. V lost 0 bases and J lost 7, with 13 bases in between. Here the CDR3 DNA reads TGTGCCAGCAGCTTGGCAGGACAGATCGGTGGCTACACCTCC. As protein: CASSLAGQIGGYTS.

This clonotype was counted between two and nine times. The chain joins TRBV11-2 to TRBJ2-3; D not resolved. Germline-derived CDR1 and CDR2 are SGHAT and FQNNGV. The length of the CDR3 is 14 residues. Trimming removed 1 base from V and 2 bases from J, with 7 bases in between. The CDR3 loop is CASSLVPNTDTQYF. CDR3 in DNA: TGTGCCAGCAGCTTAGTTCCCAACACAGATACGCAGTATTTT. Variable domain in full (rest from reference TRBV11-2 and TRBJ2-3): EAGVAQSPRYKIIEKRQSVAFWCNPISGHATLYWYQQILGQGPKLLIQFQNNGVVDDSQLPKDRFSAERLKGVDSTLKIQPAKLEDSAVYLCASSLVPNTDTQYFGPGTRLTVL.

This sequence joins TRBV12-3 or TRBV12-4 and TRBJ2-7; tentative D call: TRBD1 (5 bases). V was clipped by 0 bases and J by 0 bases, with 6 bases between them. There are 14 residues in the CDR3. Here the CDR3 DNA reads TGTGCCAGCAGTTTAGCGGGGCCCTCCTACGAGCAGTACTTC. Translating gives CASSLAGPSYEQYF.

The gene calls are TRBV4-1 and TRBJ2-1; 7 nucleotides align to TRBD1. Germline values: CDR1 MGHRA, CDR2 YSYEKL. This CDR3 comprises 16 residues. V gave up 1 base and J gave up 1 base; unmatched junction bases: 4. Written as DNA, the CDR3 is TGCGCCAGCAGCCAAGGGGAGACAGGGTCCTACAATGAGCAGTTCTTC. Translation: CASSQGETGSYNEQFF.

This CDR3 reads CASSPPGPNSPLHF. Written as DNA, the CDR3 is TGTGCCAGCTCACCGCCAGGGCCCAATTCACCCCTCCACTTT. The chain joins TRBV25-1 to TRBJ1-6, with D possibly matching TRBD1 (5 bases). CDR3 length: 14 residues. CDR1 is MGHDK and CDR2 is SYGVNS in the germline V gene. V was trimmed by 8 bases and J by 7 bases, leaving 15 bases between them. Variable domain in full (rest from reference TRBV25-1 and TRBJ1-6): EADIYQTPRYLVIGTGKKITLECSQTMGHDKMYWYQQDPGMELHLIHYSYGVNSTEKGDLSSESTVSRIRTEHFPLTLESARPSHTSQYLCASSPPGPNSPLHFGNGTRLTVT.

Many counts were recorded for this clonotype. This sequence joins TRBV12-3 or TRBV12-4 and TRBJ1-5; D remains unclear. The CDR3 extends over 17 amino acids. Trimming removed 5 bases at V and 0 bases at J, with 17 bases between. CDR3 DNA: TGTGCCAGCAGTCGCGGTCTGTCGGGTAATAGCAATCAGCCCCAGCATTTT. It translates to CASSRGLSGNSNQPQHF.

V and J are TRBV15 and TRBJ2-7; D gene unclear. Germline loops: CDR1 LNHNV, CDR2 YYDKDF (reference sequence). V lost 4 bases and J lost 0, with 13 bases in between. The CDR3 runs to 15 residues. CDR3 nucleotides: TGTGCCACCAGCATCCGACTGTTTGGCTCCTACGAGCAGTACTTC. Translated: CATSIRLFGSYEQYF.

This clonotype has ten or more counts. The chain couples TRBV2 to TRBJ1-2, with 9 bases identical to TRBD1. The V gene's germline CDR1 is SNHLY and CDR2 FYNNEI. J lost 6 bases, V lost 6 bases, and 11 bases had no gene match. CDR3 length: 15 residues. The CDR3 is CASSLTPGTGNGYTF. The DNA of the CDR3 is TGTGCCAGCAGCCTAACGCCCGGGACAGGGAATGGCTACACCTTC.

The chain couples TRBV12-3 or TRBV12-4 to TRBJ2-7; 8 bases align to TRBD1. The CDR3 consists of 15 residues. The V gene end was trimmed by 3 bases and the J gene end by 6 bases; junction bases not matched to a gene: 10. The CDR3 loop is CASSFYRGATGEQYF. The CDR3 nucleotides are TGTGCCAGCAGTTTTTACAGGGGGGCAACGGGCGAGCAGTACTTC.

This clonotype was seen at least ten times. V usage is TRBV6-6 and J usage is TRBJ1-5; D unclear. Germline CDR1 reads MNHNY; CDR2 reads SVGAGI (reference sequence). This CDR3 comprises 14 residues. V was shortened by 0 bases and J by 2 bases, with 5 bases between the two germline ends. DNA of the CDR3: TGTGCCAGCAGTTACTCGCCAGGCAATCAGCCCCAGCATTTT. This sequence encodes CASSYSPGNQPQHF.

In this sample, this clonotype turned up a few times. The V and J genes are TRBV5-4 and TRBJ2-3; TRBD2 is a possible D gene (6 bases). This CDR3 spans 15 amino acids. Germline loops: CDR1 SGHNT, CDR2 YYREEE (reference sequence). V lost 0 bases to trimming and J lost 0 bases, with 8 bases between them. For the CDR3, the DNA is TGTGCCAGCAGCTTGGGACTAGGAAGCACAGATACGCAGTATTTT. This gives the protein CASSLGLGSTDTQYF.

CDR3 sequence (DNA): TGCAGCGTTGAGGTTCCGGGACAGGGAGCCTATGGCTACACCTTC. Translation gives CSVEVPGQGAYGYTF. This chain uses TRBV29-1 with TRBJ1-2, with 9 bases that match TRBD1. The V gene's germline CDR1 is SQVTM and CDR2 ANQGSEA. This CDR3 spans 15 amino acids. Trimming removed 3 bases from V and 4 bases from J; junction bases left unmatched: 9.

Concerning this clonotype itself: This CDR3 is missing its conserved last phenylalanine or tryptophan, likely due to a read error. This chain joins TRBV7-8 and TRBJ2-7; D call uncertain. Trimming removed 8 bases at V and 6 bases at J, with 11 bases between. CDR3 size: 11 residues. The germline V gene encodes CDR1 SGHVS and CDR2 FQNEAQ. The CDR3 region has the DNA TGTGCCAGCTCCCTATATGGCGAGCAGTACCTC. Translated: CASSLYGEQYL.